Listed here is a single T cell receptor (beta chain). What it binds is unknown. With the read ending 3 residues before the CDR3 end, the germline J gene is used to fill in that end. The data belong to a study of Tregs in tolerant kidney transplant recipients. Notes on the study in general: In tolerant patients, donor-specific Tregs outgrew total Tregs, suggesting antigen-driven expansion. Biological reproducibility was not directly addressed in this study.

The protocol was immunoSEQ multiplex PCR, while the TCRdb copy is restricted to in-frame clones and leaves out a portion. The sample totals 12,000 to 15,000 clones. Germline loops: CDR1 LGHNA, CDR2 YNFKEQ. Trimming stripped 0 bases from V and 3 bases from J, with 15 bases between. This CDR3 has 16 residues. Mixed chimerism was transient after nonmyeloablative marrow transplants from related graft donors. CD4+CD25+CD127- Tregs, CD4+CD25- non-Tregs, CD4 and CD8 cells were sorted. The V and J genes are TRBV4-2 and TRBJ2-7; a possible D gene is TRBD2 (6 bases). The source of this sequence is a human patient who received a combined kidney and bone marrow transplant. Some T cells may have come from the graft donor. The source was CD4+ T cells from blood (PBMCs), collected 12 months after the transplant. The DNA read from the CDR3 is TGTGCCAGCAGCCAAGATAATGAACTAGCAGTCTACGAG. It encodes CASSQDNELAVYE. The full-length CDR3 reads as CASSQDNELAVYEQYF.